This T cell receptor (beta chain) was retrieved from a study of blood T cell repertoires in COVID-19. About the research overall: Sources were T cells, B-cell-depleted T cells, or PBMCs; the material itself was cDNA or gDNA.

Sequencing was performed with immunoSEQ multiplex PCR; in TCRdb, only in-frame clones are kept and a portion is missing. In the table there are roughly 260,000 clones, roughly 80% of which are singletons. V was shortened by 1 base and J by 4 bases, with 21 bases between the two germline ends. Germline values: CDR1 SGDLS, CDR2 YYNGEE. The CDR3 is 19 amino acids. V gene TRBV9 combines with J gene TRBJ2-6; TRBD1 might be the D (7 bases). The receptor was isolated from a woman in her forties who had been exposed to COVID-19. The sample consisted of PBMCs or T cells enriched from blood (not recorded which). The CDR3 nucleotides are TGTGCCAGCAGCGTATCCGTCGGGGCAGGGGGGCCCGGGGCCAACGTCCTGACTTTC. Its protein is CASSVSVGAGGPGANVLTF.